Given below is one TCR beta chain in context. Original methodology: Estimated nucleated cell counts came from reference gene primer amplification. Sequencing used immunoSEQ multiplex PCR; TCRdb keeps in-frame clones, though not all of them. V and J calls and clone size come straight from that table; D and trimming were deduced from the DNA. The table shows 9,000 to 10,000 clones, with around 80% occurring only once. There are 17 residues in the CDR3. Trimming shortened V by 4 bases and J by 6 bases, and 19 bases separated the two germline ends. Germline assignment: CDR1 MDHEN and CDR2 SYDVKM. This specimen belongs to a study of blood T cell repertoires in COVID-19. Study summary: Italy, Spain and the United States were the sources of the convalescent and acute COVID-19 samples. Sources were T cells, B-cell-depleted T cells, or PBMCs; the material itself was cDNA or gDNA.

Sequenced material: peripheral blood. This chain links TRBV28 with TRBJ1-6; maybe TRBD1 (6 bases). The source is a man in his fifties or sixties with active COVID-19. CDR3 in amino acids: CASSSQATGVGNSPLHF. The CDR3 DNA is TGTGCCAGCAGTTCACAGGCGACAGGAGTGGGTAATTCACCCCTCCACTTT.